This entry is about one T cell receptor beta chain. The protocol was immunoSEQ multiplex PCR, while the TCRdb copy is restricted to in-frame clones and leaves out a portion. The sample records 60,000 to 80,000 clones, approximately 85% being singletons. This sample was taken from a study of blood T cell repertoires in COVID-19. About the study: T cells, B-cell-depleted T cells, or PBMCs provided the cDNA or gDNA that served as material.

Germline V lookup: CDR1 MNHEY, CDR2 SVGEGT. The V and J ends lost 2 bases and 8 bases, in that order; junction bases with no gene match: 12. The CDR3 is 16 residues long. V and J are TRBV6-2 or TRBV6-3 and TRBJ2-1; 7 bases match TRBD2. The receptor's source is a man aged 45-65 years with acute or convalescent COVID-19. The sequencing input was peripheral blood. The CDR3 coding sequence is TGTGCCAGCAGTTACAGTACTACGGGGGGATTCGATGAGCAGTTCTTC. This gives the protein CASSYSTTGGFDEQFF.